A selection of T cell receptor beta chains follows, all from one sample in a study of T cells in Graves' hyperthyroidism and ophthalmopathy. TCRdb called the multiplex PCR reads again in MiXCR, with one record for every CDR3 protein. Of 530,000 or so distinct CDR3 sequences in the sample, around 42% were seen once. Sequencing was carried out using peripheral blood or thyroid tissue (not recorded which). These receptors all stem from a woman aged 18-29 years with Graves' hyperthyroidism. CDR3s include the opening cysteine and the closing phenylalanine or tryptophan. A D gene is named only where the DNA matches it firmly. Clone size is given for some rows only: seen once, a few or many times, or a class if the clone is expanded.

>many|TRBJ1-2|TRBV20-1|11|.
CSAAGNYGYTF
TGCAGTGCGGCAGGGAACTATGGCTACACCTTC
>.|TRBJ2-5|TRBV4-1|15|TRBD1
CASSQEGQGYQPQYF
TGCGCCAGCAGCCAAGAGGGACAGGGATATCAGCCCCAGTACTTC
>.|TRBJ1-5|TRBV5-4|15|.
CASSLLGTSNQPQHF
TGTGCCAGCAGCTTGCTGGGGACTAGCAATCAGCCCCAGCATTTT
>.|TRBJ1-2|TRBV10-3|14|TRBD1
CASSVEDRGHGYTF
TGTGCCAGCAGCGTAGAGGACAGGGGGCATGGCTACACCTTC
>many|TRBJ2-5|TRBV9|14|.
CASSAGEGGTTQYF
TGTGCCAGCAGCGCGGGGGAAGGGGGAACAACCCAGTACTTC
>.|TRBJ2-6|TRBV10-3|14|.
CAISDQNQGNVLTF
TGTGCCATCAGTGACCAAAACCAGGGTAACGTCCTGACTTTC
>.|TRBJ1-1|TRBV5-1|16|TRBD1
CASSLTSGTGDTEAFF
TGCGCCAGCAGCTTGACTAGCGGGACAGGGGACACTGAAGCTTTCTTT
>.|TRBJ2-5|TRBV29-1|10|.
CSVADQTQYF
TGCAGCGTTGCTGACCAGACCCAGTACTTC
>many|TRBJ1-1|TRBV14|12|.
CASSQEAPPAFF
TGTGCCAGCAGCCAAGAAGCTCCCCCCGCTTTCTTT
>many|TRBJ2-6|TRBV7-9|15|.
CASSSVLSGANVLTF
TGTGCCAGCAGCTCGGTTCTCTCTGGGGCCAACGTCCTGACTTTC
>.|TRBJ1-1|TRBV7-9|15|.
CASSFRASVNTEAFF
TGTGCCAGCAGCTTCAGAGCGAGCGTTAACACTGAAGCTTTCTTT
>many|TRBJ1-5|TRBV10-1|11|.
CASPRNQPQHF
TGCGCCAGTCCCAGAAATCAGCCCCAGCATTTT
>once|TRBJ1-1|TRBV7-8|14|.
CASKNTGPSTEAFF
TGTGCCAGCAAGAACACAGGGCCTTCCACTGAAGCTTTCTTT
>few|TRBJ2-5|TRBV30|13|.
CASTLQGPETQYF
TGTGCCTCCACCCTTCAGGGTCCAGAGACCCAGTACTTC
>.|TRBJ2-7|TRBV7-9|14|.
CASSARGENYEQYF
TGTGCCAGCAGCGCGCGAGGGGAAAACTACGAGCAGTACTTC
>few|TRBJ1-2|TRBV29-1|14|TRBD1
CSQGAQGANYGYTF
TGCAGCCAAGGCGCGCAGGGGGCAAACTATGGCTACACCTTC